The 5 T cell receptor beta chains given below trace back to one sample, sequenced in a study of blood T cell repertoires in COVID-19. Produced via immunoSEQ multiplex PCR; TCRdb's table is partial and in-frame only. Among 95,000 or so clones listed, approximately 85% were seen once. The sequenced sample consisted of peripheral blood. Source of these receptors: a woman at least 80 years old with active or convalescent COVID-19.

This chain joins TRBV19 and TRBJ1-2; no clear D. With 0 bases removed from V and 4 bases from J, the gap between germline ends came to 6 bases. Per germline, CDR1 LNHDA and CDR2 SQIVND (reference sequence). CDR3 length equals 13 residues. CDR3 sequence reads: CASSIDRVYGYTF. DNA for the CDR3: TGTGCCAGTAGTATAGATCGAGTCTATGGCTACACCTTC.

The chain carries TRBV3-1 (or the pseudogene TRBV3-2) and TRBJ2-3, with D maybe TRBD2 (5 bases). The CDR3 is 14 amino acids. V was pared by 1 base and J by 4 bases, with 9 bases between. From germline, CDR1 is LGHDT and CDR2 YNNKEL (reference sequence). CDR3 nucleotide sequence: TGTGCCAGCAGCCAAGCGGGAAGGGCAGATACGCAGTATTTT. It is translated as CASSQAGRADTQYF.

This chain joins TRBV4-2 and TRBJ2-5; D is undetermined. Germline V CDR1 and CDR2: LGHNA, YNFKEQ. Trimming took 1 base from V and 1 from J, leaving 10 bases between them. The CDR3 extends over 15 amino acids. The CDR3 sequence is CASSQGGGSQETQYF. CDR3 nucleotides: TGTGCCAGCAGCCAAGGTGGTGGCAGCCAAGAGACCCAGTACTTC.

CDR3 loop: CASSPPLPSVYEQFF. Here the CDR3 DNA reads TGTGCCAGCAGCCCCCCCCTCCCTAGCGTCTATGAGCAGTTCTTC. V is TRBV7-9 and J is TRBJ2-1; tentatively, D is TRBD2 (6 bases). CDR1 SEHNR and CDR2 FQNEAQ come from the germline V gene (reference sequence). Trimming removed 5 bases from V and 8 bases from J, with 19 bases in between. The CDR3 totals 15 residues. Filled out from reference TRBV7-9 and TRBJ2-1, the complete variable domain reads DTGVSQNPRHKITKRGQNVTFRCDPISEHNRLYWYRQTLGQGPEFLTYFQNEAQLEKSRLLSDRFSAERPKGSFSTLEIQRTEQGDSAMYLCASSPPLPSVYEQFFGPGTRLTVL.

The chain employs TRBV29-1 and TRBJ2-5; D remains ambiguous. CDR1 SQVTM and CDR2 ANQGSEA come from the germline V gene. V was cut by 2 bases and J by 5 bases, with 6 bases left in between. This CDR3 is built from 11 residues. Here the CDR3 reads CSVENGETQYF. The CDR3 DNA follows: TGCAGCGTTGAAAACGGGGAGACCCAGTACTTC.